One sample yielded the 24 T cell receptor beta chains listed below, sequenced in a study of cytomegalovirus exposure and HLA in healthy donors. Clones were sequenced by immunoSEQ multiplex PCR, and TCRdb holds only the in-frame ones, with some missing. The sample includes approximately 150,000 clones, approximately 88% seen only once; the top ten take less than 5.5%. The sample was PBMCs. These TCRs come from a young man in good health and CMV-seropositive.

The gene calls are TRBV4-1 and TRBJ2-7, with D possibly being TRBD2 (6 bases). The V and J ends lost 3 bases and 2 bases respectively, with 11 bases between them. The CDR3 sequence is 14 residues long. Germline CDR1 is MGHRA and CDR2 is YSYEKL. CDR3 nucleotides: TGCGCCAGCAGCCAGGGGGGTAGGACCTACGAGCAGTACTTC. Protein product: CASSQGGRTYEQYF.

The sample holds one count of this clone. CDR3 sequence (DNA): TGTGCCAGTAGGAATTCGGGACAGGGGAACACCGGGGAGCTGTTTTTT. This encodes CASRNSGQGNTGELFF. The chain carries TRBV19 and TRBJ2-2; 9 bases are shared with TRBD1. The CDR3 spans 16 residues. The germline CDR1 and CDR2 sequences are LNHDA and SQIVND (reference sequence). The V gene end was trimmed by 6 bases and the J gene end by 1 base; junction bases not matched to a gene: 6. The whole variable domain, filled in from reference TRBV19 and TRBJ2-2, reads DGGITQSPKYLFRKEGQNVTLSCEQNLNHDAMYWYRQDPGQGLRLIYYSQIVNDFQKGDIAEGYSVSREKKESFPLTVTSAQKNPTAFYLCASRNSGQGNTGELFFGEGSRLTVL.

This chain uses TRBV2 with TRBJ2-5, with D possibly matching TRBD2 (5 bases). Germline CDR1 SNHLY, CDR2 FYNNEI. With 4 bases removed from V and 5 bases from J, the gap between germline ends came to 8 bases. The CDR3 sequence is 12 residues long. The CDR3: CASSARGETQYF. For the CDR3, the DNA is TGTGCCAGCAGTGCTAGAGGGGAGACCCAGTACTTC. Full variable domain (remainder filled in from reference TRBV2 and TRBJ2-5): EPEVTQTPSHQVTQMGQEVILRCVPISNHLYFYWYRQILGQKVEFLVSFYNNEISEKSEIFDDQFSVERPDGSNFTLKIRSTKLEDSAMYFCASSARGETQYFGPGTRLLVL.

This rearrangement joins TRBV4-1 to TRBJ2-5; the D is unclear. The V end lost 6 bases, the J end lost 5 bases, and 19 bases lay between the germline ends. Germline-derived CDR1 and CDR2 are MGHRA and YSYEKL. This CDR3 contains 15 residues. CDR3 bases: TGCGCCAGCAGTCTGACACCACTTCCGCCGGAGACCCAGTACTTC. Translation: CASSLTPLPPETQYF.

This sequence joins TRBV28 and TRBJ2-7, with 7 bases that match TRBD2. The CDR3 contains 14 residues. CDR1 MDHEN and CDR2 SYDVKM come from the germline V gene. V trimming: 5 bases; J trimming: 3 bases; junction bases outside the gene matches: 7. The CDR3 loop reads CASSESRDYYEQYF. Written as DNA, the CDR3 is TGTGCCAGCAGTGAATCCCGGGACTACTACGAGCAGTACTTC. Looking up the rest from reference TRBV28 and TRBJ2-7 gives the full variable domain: DVKVTQSSRYLVKRTGEKVFLECVQDMDHENMFWYRQDPGLGLRLIYFSYDVKMKEKGDIPEGYSVSREKKERFSLILESASTNQTSMYLCASSESRDYYEQYFGPGTRLTVT.

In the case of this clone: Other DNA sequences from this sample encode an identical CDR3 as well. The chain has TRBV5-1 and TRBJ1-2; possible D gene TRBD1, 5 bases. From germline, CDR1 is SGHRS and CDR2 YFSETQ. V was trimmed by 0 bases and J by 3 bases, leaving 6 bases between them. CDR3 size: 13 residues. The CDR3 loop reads CASSLAGDYGYTF. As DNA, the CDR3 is TGCGCCAGCAGCTTGGCGGGGGACTATGGCTACACCTTC.

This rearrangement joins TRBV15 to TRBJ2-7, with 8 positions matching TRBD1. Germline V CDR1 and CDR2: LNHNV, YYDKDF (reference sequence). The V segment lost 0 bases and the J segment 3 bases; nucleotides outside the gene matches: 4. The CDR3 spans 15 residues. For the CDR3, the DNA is TGTGCCACCAGCAGAGATCTCGGACAGGGCTACGAGCAGTACTTC. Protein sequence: CATSRDLGQGYEQYF.

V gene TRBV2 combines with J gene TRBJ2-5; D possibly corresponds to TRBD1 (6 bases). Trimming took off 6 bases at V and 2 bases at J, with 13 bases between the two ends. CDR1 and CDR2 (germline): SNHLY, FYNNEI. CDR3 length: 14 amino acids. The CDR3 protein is CASSGMRGQETQYF. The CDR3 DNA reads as TGTGCCAGCAGCGGGATGAGGGGGCAAGAGACCCAGTACTTC.

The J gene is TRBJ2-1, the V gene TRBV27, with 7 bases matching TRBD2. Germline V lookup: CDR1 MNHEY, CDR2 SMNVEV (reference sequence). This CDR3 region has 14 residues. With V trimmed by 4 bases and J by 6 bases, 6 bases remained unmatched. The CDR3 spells CASSSLLASNEQFF. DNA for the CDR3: TGTGCCAGCAGTTCGTTACTAGCGAGCAATGAGCAGTTCTTC.

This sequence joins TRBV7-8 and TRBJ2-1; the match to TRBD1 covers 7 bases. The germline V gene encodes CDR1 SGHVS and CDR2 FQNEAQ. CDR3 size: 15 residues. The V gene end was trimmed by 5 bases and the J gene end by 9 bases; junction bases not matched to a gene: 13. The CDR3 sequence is CASSPIEAGGIEQFF. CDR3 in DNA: TGTGCCAGCAGCCCCATCGAAGCAGGGGGAATTGAGCAGTTCTTC. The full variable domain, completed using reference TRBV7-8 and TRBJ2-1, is GAGVSQSPRYKVAKRGQDVALRCDPISGHVSLFWYQQALGQGPEFLTYFQNEAQLDKSGLPSDRFFAERPEGSVSTLKIQRTQQEDSAVYLCASSPIEAGGIEQFFGPGTRLTVL.

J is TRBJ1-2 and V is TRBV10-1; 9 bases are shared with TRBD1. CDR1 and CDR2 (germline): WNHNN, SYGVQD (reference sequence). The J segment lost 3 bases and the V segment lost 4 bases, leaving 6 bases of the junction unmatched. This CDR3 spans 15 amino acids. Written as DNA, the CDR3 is TGCGCCAGCAGTGCCTCCGGGACAGGGTACTATGGCTACACCTTC. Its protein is CASSASGTGYYGYTF.

The chain's CDR3 is CASRTQVSEYEQFF. In nucleotides, the CDR3 is TGTGCCAGCAGAACCCAGGTCTCCGAATACGAGCAGTTCTTC. The chain joins TRBV2 to TRBJ2-1; D is unresolved. The germline CDR1 and CDR2 sequences are SNHLY and FYNNEI. V was shortened by 6 bases and J by 10 bases, with 19 bases between the two germline ends. The CDR3 is 14 amino acids.

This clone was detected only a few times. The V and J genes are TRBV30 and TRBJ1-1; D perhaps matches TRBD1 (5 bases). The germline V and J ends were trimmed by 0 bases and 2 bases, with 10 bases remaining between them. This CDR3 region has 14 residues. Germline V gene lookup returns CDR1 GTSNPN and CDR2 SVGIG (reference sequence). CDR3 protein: CAWSVRQGNTEAFF. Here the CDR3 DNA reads TGTGCCTGGAGTGTACGCCAGGGAAACACTGAAGCTTTCTTT.

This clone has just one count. The CDR3 DNA is TGTGCCAGCAGCTTAAGATTTGGGAGCTGGGCCAACGTCCTGACTTTC. Translated, it gives CASSLRFGSWANVLTF. This rearrangement joins TRBV13 to TRBJ2-6, with D possibly TRBD2 on 5 matching bases. V was cut by 2 bases and J by 5 bases, with 13 bases left in between. There are 16 residues in the CDR3. The germline CDR1 and CDR2 sequences are PRHDT and FYEKMQ (reference sequence).

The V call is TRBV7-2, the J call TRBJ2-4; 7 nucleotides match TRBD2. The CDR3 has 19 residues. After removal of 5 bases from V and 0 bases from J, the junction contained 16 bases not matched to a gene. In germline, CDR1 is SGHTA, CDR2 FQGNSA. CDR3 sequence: CASSPNPKGASGAKNIQYF. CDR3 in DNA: TGTGCCAGCAGCCCCAACCCCAAAGGGGCTAGCGGAGCCAAAAACATTCAGTACTTC.

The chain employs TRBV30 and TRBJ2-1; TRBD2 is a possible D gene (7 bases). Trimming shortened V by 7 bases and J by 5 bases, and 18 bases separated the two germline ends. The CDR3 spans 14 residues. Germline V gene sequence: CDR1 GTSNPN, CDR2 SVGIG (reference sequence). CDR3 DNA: TGTGCCTTGGAGGGGGGGGAGCGGAACAATGAGCAGTTCTTC. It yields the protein CALEGGERNNEQFF.

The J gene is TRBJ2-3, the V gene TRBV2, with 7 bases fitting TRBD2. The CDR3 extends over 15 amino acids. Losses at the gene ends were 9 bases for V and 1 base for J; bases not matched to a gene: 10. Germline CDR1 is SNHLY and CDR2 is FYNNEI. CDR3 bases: TGTGCCAGTCTACTCTCAGGGAGGGGCACAGATACGCAGTATTTT. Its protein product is CASLLSGRGTDTQYF.

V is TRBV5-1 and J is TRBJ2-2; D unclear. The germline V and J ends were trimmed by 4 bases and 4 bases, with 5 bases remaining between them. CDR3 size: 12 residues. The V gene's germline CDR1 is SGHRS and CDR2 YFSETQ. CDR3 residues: CASSLFTGELFF. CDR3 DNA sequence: TGCGCCAGCAGCCTATTCACCGGGGAGCTGTTTTTT.

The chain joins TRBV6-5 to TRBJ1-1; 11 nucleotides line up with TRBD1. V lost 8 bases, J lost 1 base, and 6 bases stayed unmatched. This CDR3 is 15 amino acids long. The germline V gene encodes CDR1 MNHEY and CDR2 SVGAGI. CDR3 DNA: TGTGCCAGCTGGACAGGGGGCTTGGAGAACACTGAAGCTTTCTTT. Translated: CASWTGGLENTEAFF.

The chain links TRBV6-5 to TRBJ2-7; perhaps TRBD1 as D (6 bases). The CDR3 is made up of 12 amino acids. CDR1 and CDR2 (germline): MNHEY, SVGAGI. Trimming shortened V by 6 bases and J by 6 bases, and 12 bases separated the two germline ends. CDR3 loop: CASSSYRVEQYF. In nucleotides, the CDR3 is TGTGCCAGCAGCTCCTACAGGGTCGAGCAGTACTTC.

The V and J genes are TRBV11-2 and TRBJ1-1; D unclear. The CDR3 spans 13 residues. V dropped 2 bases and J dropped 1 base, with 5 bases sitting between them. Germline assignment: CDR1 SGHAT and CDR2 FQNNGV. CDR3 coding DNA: TGTGCCAGCAGCTTACACGGGAACACTGAAGCTTTCTTT. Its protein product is CASSLHGNTEAFF.

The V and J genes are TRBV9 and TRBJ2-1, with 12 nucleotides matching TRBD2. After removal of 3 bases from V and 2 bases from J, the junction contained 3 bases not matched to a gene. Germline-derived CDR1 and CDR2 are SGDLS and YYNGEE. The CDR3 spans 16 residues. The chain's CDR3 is CASSGGTSGPYNEQFF. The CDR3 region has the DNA TGTGCCAGCAGCGGGGGGACTAGCGGGCCCTACAATGAGCAGTTCTTC.

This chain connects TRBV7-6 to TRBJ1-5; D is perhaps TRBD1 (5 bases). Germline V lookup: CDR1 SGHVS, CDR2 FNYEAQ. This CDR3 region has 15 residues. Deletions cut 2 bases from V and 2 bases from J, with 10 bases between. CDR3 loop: CASSLQGWGNQPQHF. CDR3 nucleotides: TGTGCCAGCAGCTTACAGGGTTGGGGCAATCAGCCCCAGCATTTT.

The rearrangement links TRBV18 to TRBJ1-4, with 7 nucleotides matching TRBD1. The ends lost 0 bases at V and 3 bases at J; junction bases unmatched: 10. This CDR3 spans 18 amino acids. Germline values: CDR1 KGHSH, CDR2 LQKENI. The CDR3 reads CASSPPLLRGQANEKLFF. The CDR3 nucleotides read TGTGCCAGCTCACCACCGTTGTTAAGGGGGCAAGCTAATGAAAAACTGTTTTTT.